This TCR beta chain was retrieved from a study of T cells in Graves' hyperthyroidism and ophthalmopathy. Uncontrolled infection, other autoimmune disease, pregnancy and lactation each barred patients from inclusion. CDR1 is MNHEY, CDR2 SMNVEV, per germline (reference sequence). The CDR3 covers 15 residues. Trimming took off 2 bases at V and 7 bases at J, with 15 bases between the two ends. RNA transcripts served as the template for amplifying TCR beta CDR3 regions. A first-round RT-PCR of the TCR CDR3 used the HTBI primer set. Using its own MiXCR run on the multiplex PCR reads, TCRdb lists one record per CDR3 protein. The data show 500,000 to 750,000 distinct CDR3 sequences, 13% to 15% seen once. This clonotype was counted at least ten times.

This chain joins TRBV27 and TRBJ2-1; a weak D match, TRBD1 (5 bases). The sequence was collected from a woman younger than 35 with Graves' ophthalmopathy. The sample taken for sequencing was blood. CDR3 in DNA: TGTGCCAGCAGTTTAGGGTGGGGCGAGTGGAATGAGCAGTTCTTC. This gives the protein CASSLGWGEWNEQFF.